The 9 T cell receptor beta chains given below trace back to one sample, sequenced in a study of Tregs in tolerant kidney transplant recipients. Libraries were prepared by immunoSEQ multiplex PCR; TCRdb keeps only in-frame clonotypes and omits some of them. Listed are about 23,000 clones; over 4% falls within the top ten. Mixed chimerism was transient after nonmyeloablative marrow transplants from related graft donors. Sequenced here: CD4+ T cells from blood (PBMCs), sampled 6 months after the transplant. These receptors were taken from a human patient who received a combined kidney and bone marrow transplant. T cells may partly derive from the graft donor.

A note on this clone: The read ends 3 residues before the CDR3 terminus; that terminus is restored from the germline J gene. The chain employs TRBV5-1 and TRBJ2-5; unclear D gene. Between the trimmed V and J ends, which lost 4 bases and 5 bases, there was a span of 9 bases. This CDR3 is built from 12 residues. CDR1 SGHRS and CDR2 YFSETQ come from the germline V gene. The DNA read from the CDR3 is TGCGCCAGCAGCCTGAACCGGGAGACC. Its protein product is CASSLNRET. In full, the CDR3 reads CASSLNRETQYF.

About this clone: The observed sequence ends 3 residues before the CDR3 terminus, with the missing tail filled in from the germline J gene. V usage is TRBV18 and J usage is TRBJ1-3, with 8 bases matching TRBD1. The CDR3 loop spans 17 amino acids. V lost 2 bases, J lost 0 bases, and 6 bases stayed unmatched. Germline loops: CDR1 KGHSH, CDR2 LQKENI. The CDR3 loop is CASSPVTGAYSGNTIYF. CDR3 bases read: TGTGCCAGCTCACCAGTGACAGGGGCTTACTCTGGAAACACC.

On this clone: The CDR3 goes on 3 residues after the read ends, and that part is filled in from the germline J gene. V gene TRBV19 combines with J gene TRBJ2-6; TRBD2 aligns across 7 bases. The J segment lost 0 bases and the V segment lost 2 bases, leaving 1 base of the junction unmatched. Germline-derived CDR1 and CDR2 are LNHDA and SQIVND (reference sequence). The CDR3 has 16 residues. CDR3 protein: CASSIQRGSGANVLTF. The CDR3 DNA, read in part, is TGTGCCAGTAGTATACAGCGGGGCTCTGGGGCCAACGTC. Drawing the rest from reference TRBV19 and TRBJ2-6, the complete variable domain is DGGITQSPKYLFRKEGQNVTLSCEQNLNHDAMYWYRQDPGQGLRLIYYSQIVNDFQKGDIAEGYSVSREKKESFPLTVTSAQKNPTAFYLCASSIQRGSGANVLTFGAGSRLTVL.

As to this clone: The missing CDR3 end, 3 residues past where the read stops, is filled in from the germline J gene. The chain is built from TRBV7-8 and TRBJ1-4, with TRBD1 matching 10 bases. After removal of 8 bases from V and 8 bases from J, the junction contained 8 bases not matched to a gene. Looked up from germline, CDR1 is SGHVS and CDR2 is FQNEAQ. This CDR3 comprises 14 residues. The DNA read from the CDR3 is TGTGCCAGCCGCCGGGACAGGGGCTGGGAAAAA. The encoded protein is CASRRDRGWEK. The full-length CDR3 reads as CASRRDRGWEKLFF.

CDR3 sequence reads: CAWLAPSTDTQYF. Partial CDR3 DNA: TGTGCCTGGCTGGCTCCTAGCACAGATACG. The genes are TRBV7-9 and TRBJ2-3; no firm D call. The sequenced fragment ends 3 residues before the CDR3 boundary, so the rest is inferred from the germline J gene. V lost 11 bases, J lost 0 bases, and 12 bases lay in between. Germline V CDR1 and CDR2: SEHNR, FQNEAQ (reference sequence). The CDR3 sequence is 13 residues long.

Regarding this clone: The read is 3 residues too short to cover the CDR3 end, so that end is filled in from the germline J gene. The rearrangement uses TRBV5-1 and TRBJ2-7; 12 positions match TRBD2. This CDR3 is 14 amino acids long. V was pared by 5 bases and J by 2 bases, with 2 bases of the junction left unmatched. Germline V lookup: CDR1 SGHRS, CDR2 YFSETQ. CDR3 sequence: CASSGLAGTYEQYF. Partial CDR3 DNA: TGCGCCAGCAGTGGACTAGCGGGGACCTACGAG.

With respect to this clone: The missing CDR3 end, 3 residues past where the read stops, is filled in from the germline J gene. The chain links TRBV7-2 to TRBJ2-3, with TRBD1 matching over 8 bases. V lost 8 bases, J lost 3 bases, and 10 bases stayed unmatched. The CDR3 has 15 amino acids. CDR1 is SGHTA, CDR2 FQGNSA, per germline. The DNA read from the CDR3 is TGTGCCAGCCACCCCAGGGGGCAGCGTACAGATACG. This sequence encodes CASHPRGQRTDT. The whole CDR3 protein is CASHPRGQRTDTQYF. The full variable domain, completed using reference TRBV7-2 and TRBJ2-3, is GAGVSQSPSNKVTEKGKDVELRCDPISGHTALYWYRQSLGQGLEFLIYFQGNSAPDKSGLPSDRFSAERTGGSVSTLTIQRTQQEDSAVYLCASHPRGQRTDTQYFGPGTRLTVL.

CDR3 bases read: TGTGCCTGGATGTCGGGACAGTCCTATAACTATGGC. It is translated as CAWMSGQSYNYG. In full, the CDR3 is CAWMSGQSYNYGYTF. The V and J genes are TRBV30 and TRBJ1-2, with 7 positions matching TRBD1. The read terminates 3 residues ahead of where the CDR3 ends, so the germline J gene completes it. The CDR3 sequence is 15 residues long. Germline CDR1 and CDR2: GTSNPN and SVGIG (reference sequence). The J segment lost 1 base and the V segment lost 4 bases, leaving 9 bases of the junction unmatched. The variable domain in full, completed from reference TRBV30 and TRBJ1-2, reads SQTIHQWPATLVQPVGSPLSLECTVEGTSNPNLYWYRQAAGRGLQLLFYSVGIGQISSEVPQNLSASRPQDRQFILSSKKLLLSDSGFYLCAWMSGQSYNYGYTFGSGTRLTVV.

On this clone: The read ends 3 residues shy of where the CDR3 ends; the end is completed using the germline J gene. This chain uses TRBV19 with TRBJ1-1, with no clear D. Trimming left V 8 bases short and J 1 base short, with 14 bases between. This CDR3 spans 14 amino acids. Germline loops: CDR1 LNHDA, CDR2 SQIVND (reference sequence). The covered CDR3 bases are TGTGCCAGTTCTCAAGGACGGGGGAACACTGAA. Amino acids: CASSQGRGNTE. Given in full, the CDR3 is CASSQGRGNTEAFF. Combining the CDR3 with reference TRBV19 and TRBJ1-1 gives the whole variable domain DGGITQSPKYLFRKEGQNVTLSCEQNLNHDAMYWYRQDPGQGLRLIYYSQIVNDFQKGDIAEGYSVSREKKESFPLTVTSAQKNPTAFYLCASSQGRGNTEAFFGQGTRLTVV.